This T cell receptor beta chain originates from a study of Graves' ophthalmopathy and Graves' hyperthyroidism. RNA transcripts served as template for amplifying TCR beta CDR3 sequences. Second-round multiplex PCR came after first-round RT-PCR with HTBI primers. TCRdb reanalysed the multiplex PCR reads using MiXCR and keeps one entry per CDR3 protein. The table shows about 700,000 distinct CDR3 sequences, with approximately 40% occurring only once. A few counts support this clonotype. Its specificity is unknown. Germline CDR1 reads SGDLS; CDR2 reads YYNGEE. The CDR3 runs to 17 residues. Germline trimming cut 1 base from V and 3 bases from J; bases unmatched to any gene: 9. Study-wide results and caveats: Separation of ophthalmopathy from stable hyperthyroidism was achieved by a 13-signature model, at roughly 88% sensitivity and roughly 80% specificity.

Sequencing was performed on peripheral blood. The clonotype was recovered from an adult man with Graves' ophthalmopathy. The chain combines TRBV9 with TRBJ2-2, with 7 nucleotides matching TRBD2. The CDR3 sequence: CASSVRIERDYTGELFF. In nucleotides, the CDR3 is TGTGCCAGCAGCGTAAGGATCGAGCGGGACTACACCGGGGAGCTGTTTTTT.